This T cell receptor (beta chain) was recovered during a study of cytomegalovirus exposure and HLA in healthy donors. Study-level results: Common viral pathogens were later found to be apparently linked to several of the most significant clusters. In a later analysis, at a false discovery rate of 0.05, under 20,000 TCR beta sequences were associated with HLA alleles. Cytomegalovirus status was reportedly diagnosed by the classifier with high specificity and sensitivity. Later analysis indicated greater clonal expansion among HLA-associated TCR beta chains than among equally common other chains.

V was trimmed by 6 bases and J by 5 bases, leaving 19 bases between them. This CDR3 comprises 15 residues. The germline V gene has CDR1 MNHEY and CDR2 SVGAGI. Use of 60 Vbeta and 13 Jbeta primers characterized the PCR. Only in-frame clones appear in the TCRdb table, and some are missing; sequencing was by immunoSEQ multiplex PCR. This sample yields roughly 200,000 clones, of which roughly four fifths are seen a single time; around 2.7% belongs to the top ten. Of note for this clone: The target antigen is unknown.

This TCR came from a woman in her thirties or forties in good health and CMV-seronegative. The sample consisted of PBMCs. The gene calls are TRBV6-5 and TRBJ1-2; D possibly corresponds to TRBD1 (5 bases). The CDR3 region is CASRNTGGAAYGYTF. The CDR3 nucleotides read TGTGCCAGCAGAAATACGGGTGGGGCCGCATATGGCTACACCTTC.